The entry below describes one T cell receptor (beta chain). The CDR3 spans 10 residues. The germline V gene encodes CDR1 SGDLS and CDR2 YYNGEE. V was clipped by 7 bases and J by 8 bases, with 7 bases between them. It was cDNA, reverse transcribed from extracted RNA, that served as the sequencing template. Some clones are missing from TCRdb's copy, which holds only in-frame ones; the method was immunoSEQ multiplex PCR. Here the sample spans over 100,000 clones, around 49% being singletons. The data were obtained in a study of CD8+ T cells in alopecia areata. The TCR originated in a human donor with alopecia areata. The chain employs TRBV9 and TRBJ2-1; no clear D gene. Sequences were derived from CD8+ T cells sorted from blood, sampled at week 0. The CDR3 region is CASGGDEQFF. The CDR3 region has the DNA TGTGCCAGCGGCGGTGATGAGCAGTTCTTC.